The 15 T cell receptor beta chains presented below share a single source sample, sequenced in a study of identical twins. TCRdb reprocessed the 5' RACE reads with MiXCR, giving one entry per CDR3 protein. The top ten clones hold approximately 1.6% of a sample with approximately 670,000 distinct CDR3 sequences, less than 7% of them seen once. Sequencing was carried out using naive T cells sorted from blood. The receptor source for this set is a man between 18 and 35 years old in good health.

This clonotype was seen a handful of times. The chain employs TRBV20-1 and TRBJ2-2; 7 nucleotides agree with TRBD2. The CDR3 extends over 16 amino acids. Germline V gives CDR1 DFQATT, CDR2 SNEGSKA (reference sequence). Trimming at V came to 1 base and at J to 1 base, leaving 6 bases not matched to a gene. In DNA, the CDR3 is TGCAGTGCTAGAGGTGGGGGGGAGCGGAACACCGGGGAGCTGTTTTTT. This sequence encodes CSARGGGERNTGELFF.

This clonotype was detected only a few times. CDR3 sequence (DNA): TGTGCCAGCAGTTCCCTTAGCGGGACCATTACAAATGAGCAGTTCTTC. Its translation: CASSSLSGTITNEQFF. The chain joins TRBV6-5 to TRBJ2-1, with TRBD2 identical over 8 bases. CDR3 size: 16 residues. Germline CDR1 reads MNHEY; CDR2 reads SVGAGI. The V and J ends lost 4 bases and 7 bases, in that order; junction bases with no gene match: 12.

The CDR3 region is CASSSNRDTGELFF. CDR3 sequence (DNA): TGCGCCAGCAGCAGTAACAGGGACACCGGGGAGCTGTTTTTT. V is TRBV4-1 and J is TRBJ2-2, with D tentatively TRBD1 (6 bases). Germline V gene lookup returns CDR1 MGHRA and CDR2 YSYEKL. Trimming cost V 5 bases and J 3 bases, with 10 bases left between them. The CDR3 totals 14 residues.

In this sample, this clonotype turned up many times. V is TRBV7-9 and J is TRBJ2-2; D call uncertain. Trimming removed 0 bases from V and 1 base from J, with 12 bases in between. From germline, CDR1 is SEHNR and CDR2 FQNEAQ (reference sequence). The CDR3 has 17 residues. The CDR3 DNA is TGTGCCAGCAGCTTAGCTGCACAGTTTGTGAACACCGGGGAGCTGTTTTTT. Its translation: CASSLAAQFVNTGELFF.

This clonotype was counted many times. V gene TRBV6-5 combines with J gene TRBJ1-1; perhaps TRBD1 as D (5 bases). This CDR3 is built from 13 residues. Germline values: CDR1 MNHEY, CDR2 SVGAGI. Trimming removed 4 bases at V and 5 bases at J, with 11 bases between. The chain's CDR3 is CASSFGGWTEAFF. The CDR3 DNA reads as TGTGCCAGCAGTTTTGGGGGATGGACTGAAGCTTTCTTT.

About this clonotype: A read error is possible here, since a much larger clone lies one base away. The CDR3 bases are TGTGCCATCAGTGCGGGAGGCCTAACCTACGAGCTGTACTTC. Translating gives CAISAGGLTYELYF. The chain recombines TRBV10-3 with TRBJ2-7; 7 bases are a match to TRBD2. Germline CDR1 reads ENHRY; CDR2 reads SYGVKD. CDR3 size: 14 residues.

This clonotype was picked up many times. The genes are TRBV2 and TRBJ2-3; tentatively, D is TRBD1 (6 bases). Trimming cost V 7 bases and J 1 base, with 12 bases left between them. Germline lookup yields CDR1 SNHLY and CDR2 FYNNEI. The CDR3 has 14 amino acids. CDR3 sequence reads: CASKDRTGTDTQYF. DNA of the CDR3: TGTGCCAGCAAAGACAGGACCGGCACAGATACGCAGTATTTT.

The V call is TRBV5-1, the J call TRBJ1-2; 8 bases are a match to TRBD1. Trimming took 4 bases from V and 5 from J; bases not matched to a gene: 10. Per the germline V gene, CDR1 is SGHRS and CDR2 is YFSETQ. The CDR3 contains 15 residues. The CDR3 loop is CASSPAPRTGYGYTF. Here the CDR3 DNA reads TGCGCCAGCAGCCCAGCCCCTCGGACAGGGTATGGCTACACCTTC.

This clonotype was seen only a few times. The chain joins TRBV20-1 to TRBJ2-7, with D unresolved. V was shortened by 0 bases and J by 7 bases, with 19 bases between the two germline ends. In germline, CDR1 is DFQATT, CDR2 SNEGSKA (reference sequence). The CDR3 loop spans 15 amino acids. The CDR3 spells CSARDRHSHDREQYF. CDR3 bases: TGCAGTGCTAGAGATCGACACAGCCACGATCGGGAGCAGTACTTC.

This clonotype was observed a handful of times. The chain carries TRBV28 and TRBJ2-7; D remains unclear. Germline values: CDR1 MDHEN, CDR2 SYDVKM. This CDR3 is built from 14 residues. V was pared by 5 bases and J by 6 bases, with 17 bases between. The CDR3 protein is CASSLTSPIGEQYF. The DNA of the CDR3 is TGTGCCAGCAGTCTCACCTCCCCGATAGGCGAGCAGTACTTC.

This clonotype occurred many times. This chain links TRBV7-9 with TRBJ2-1; TRBD2 might be the D (5 bases). V gave up 8 bases and J gave up 16 bases, with 21 bases separating them. The germline V gene has CDR1 SEHNR and CDR2 FQNEAQ (reference sequence). There are 12 residues in the CDR3. The chain's CDR3 is CASAQERDLGFF. The CDR3 DNA is TGTGCCAGCGCCCAGGAACGGGATCTAGGCTTCTTC.

The CDR3 DNA is TGCAGTGCTAGACTAGCGGGAAGCAATGAGCAGTTCTTC. Translated, it gives CSARLAGSNEQFF. This chain joins TRBV20-1 and TRBJ2-1, with TRBD2 matching over 9 bases. V trimming: 2 bases; J trimming: 6 bases; junction bases outside the gene matches: 2. The CDR3 sequence is 13 residues long. The germline gives CDR1 DFQATT, CDR2 SNEGSKA (reference sequence).

This clonotype has a count of ten or more. The chain recombines TRBV5-1 with TRBJ1-5; tentatively, D is TRBD1 (6 bases). Germline CDR1 SGHRS, CDR2 YFSETQ. Trimming cost V 0 bases and J 10 bases, with 17 bases left between them. CDR3 length equals 15 residues. For the CDR3, the DNA is TGCGCCAGCAGCTTGGAGGAGGCAGGGGTAGGCCCCCAGCATTTT. Translating it yields CASSLEEAGVGPQHF.

This clonotype was counted a few times. At one end, the junction sequence differs from germline, possibly due to a read error. V and J are TRBV7-9 and TRBJ2-3; D is perhaps TRBD1 (7 bases). The CDR3 totals 14 residues. Germline V lookup: CDR1 SEHNR, CDR2 FQNEAQ (reference sequence). Here the CDR3 DNA reads TGTGCCGGCAGGGGGGATAGCGGACTAGATACGCAGTATTTT. Its translation is CAGRGDSGLDTQYF.

This clonotype was counted many times. The chain recombines TRBV12-3 or TRBV12-4 with TRBJ2-1; no clear D. The CDR3 totals 11 residues. Trimming removed 1 base at V and 9 bases at J, with 4 bases between. CDR3 region: CASSLGVEQFF. CDR3 nucleotide sequence: TGTGCCAGCAGTTTAGGGGTTGAGCAGTTCTTC.